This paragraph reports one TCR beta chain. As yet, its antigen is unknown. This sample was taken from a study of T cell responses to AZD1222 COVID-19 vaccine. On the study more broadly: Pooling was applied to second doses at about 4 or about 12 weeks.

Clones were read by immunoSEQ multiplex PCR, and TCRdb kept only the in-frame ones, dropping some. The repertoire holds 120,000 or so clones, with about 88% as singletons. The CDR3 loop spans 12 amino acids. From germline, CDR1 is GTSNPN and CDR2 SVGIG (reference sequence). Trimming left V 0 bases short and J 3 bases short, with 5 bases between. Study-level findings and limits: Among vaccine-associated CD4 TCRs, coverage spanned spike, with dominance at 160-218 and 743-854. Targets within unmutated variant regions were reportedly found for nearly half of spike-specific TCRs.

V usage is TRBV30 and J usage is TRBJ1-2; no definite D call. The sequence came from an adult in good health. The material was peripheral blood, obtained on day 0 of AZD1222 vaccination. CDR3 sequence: CAWSVFDYGYTF. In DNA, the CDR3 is TGTGCCTGGAGTGTATTTGACTATGGCTACACCTTC.